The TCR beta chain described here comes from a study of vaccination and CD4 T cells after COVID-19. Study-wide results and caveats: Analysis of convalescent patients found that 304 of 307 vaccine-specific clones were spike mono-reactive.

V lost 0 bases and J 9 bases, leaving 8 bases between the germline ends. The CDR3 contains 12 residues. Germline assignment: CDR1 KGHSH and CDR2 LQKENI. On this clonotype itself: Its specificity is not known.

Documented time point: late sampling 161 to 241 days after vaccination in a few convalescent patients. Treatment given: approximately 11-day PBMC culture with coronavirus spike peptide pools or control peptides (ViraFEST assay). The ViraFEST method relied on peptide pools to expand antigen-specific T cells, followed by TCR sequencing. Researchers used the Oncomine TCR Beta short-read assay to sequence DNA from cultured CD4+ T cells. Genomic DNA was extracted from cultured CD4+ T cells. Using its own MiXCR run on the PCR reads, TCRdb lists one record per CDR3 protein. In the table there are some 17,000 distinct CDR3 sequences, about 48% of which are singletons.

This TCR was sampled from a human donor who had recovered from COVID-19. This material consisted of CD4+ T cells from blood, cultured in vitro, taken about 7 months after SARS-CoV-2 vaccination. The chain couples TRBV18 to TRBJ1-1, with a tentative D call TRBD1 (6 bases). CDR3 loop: CASSPPTGKAFF. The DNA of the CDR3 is TGTGCCAGCTCACCACCCACAGGGAAAGCTTTCTTT. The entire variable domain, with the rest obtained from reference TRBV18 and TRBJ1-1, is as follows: NAGVMQNPRHLVRRRGQEARLRCSPMKGHSHVYWYRQLPEEGLKFMVYLQKENIIDESGMPKERFSAEFPKEGPSILRIQQVVRGDSAAYFCASSPPTGKAFFGQGTRLTVV.